Reported below is one T cell receptor beta chain. TCRdb's copy holds only in-frame clones and misses some; the assay was immunoSEQ multiplex PCR. This sample's table has about 190,000 clones. The ends were cut back, 4 bases at V and 0 bases at J, with 10 bases in the middle. The CDR3 loop spans 15 amino acids. Germline-derived CDR1 and CDR2 are SGHTA and FQGNSA. This specimen comes from a study of control samples from healthy donors and cancer patients. This TCR derives from a woman aged 30 to 39 in good health. J is TRBJ1-5 and V is TRBV7-2; D possibly corresponds to TRBD1 (6 bases). The sequencing input was blood. The CDR3 DNA reads as TGTGCCAGCAGCTCGACAGGACTTAGCAATCAGCCCCAGCATTTT. Translation: CASSSTGLSNQPQHF.